This TCR beta chain came from a study of response to subunit inactivated influenza vaccine. V lost 7 bases to trimming and J lost 0 bases, with 19 bases between them. Germline lookup yields CDR1 MNHEY and CDR2 SVGEGT. The CDR3 covers 17 residues. Using its own MiXCR run on the RT-PCR reads, TCRdb lists one record per CDR3 protein. The top ten clones hold approximately 11% of a sample with about 570,000 distinct CDR3 sequences, about 11% of them seen once. These data also formed part of another study, on T cells expressing NK-cell markers. That investigation notes: In generating TCR beta cDNA, 5'RACE template switching with UMIs was used. Just one sequenced donor of eight was HCMV-seronegative, while seven were seropositive. With an anti-gamma-delta TCR antibody, sorting in several experiments was kept to alpha-beta TCR T cells. In a group of several donors, dominant NKG2C+ clonotypes represented about 1.0-7.5% of CD8+ T cells. The study found these clonotypes also leading the CD3+CD56-NKG2C+ fraction in a few donors.

The V gene is TRBV6-2 or TRBV6-3, the J gene TRBJ2-1; D not certain. The sequencing here drew on PBMCs from blood, taken on the day of vaccination. The source is a man over 45 who received an inactivated influenza vaccine. The CDR3 coding sequence is TGTGCCAGCACCTACACAATATCGGGTTACTCCTACAATGAGCAGTTCTTC. Translating gives CASTYTISGYSYNEQFF.